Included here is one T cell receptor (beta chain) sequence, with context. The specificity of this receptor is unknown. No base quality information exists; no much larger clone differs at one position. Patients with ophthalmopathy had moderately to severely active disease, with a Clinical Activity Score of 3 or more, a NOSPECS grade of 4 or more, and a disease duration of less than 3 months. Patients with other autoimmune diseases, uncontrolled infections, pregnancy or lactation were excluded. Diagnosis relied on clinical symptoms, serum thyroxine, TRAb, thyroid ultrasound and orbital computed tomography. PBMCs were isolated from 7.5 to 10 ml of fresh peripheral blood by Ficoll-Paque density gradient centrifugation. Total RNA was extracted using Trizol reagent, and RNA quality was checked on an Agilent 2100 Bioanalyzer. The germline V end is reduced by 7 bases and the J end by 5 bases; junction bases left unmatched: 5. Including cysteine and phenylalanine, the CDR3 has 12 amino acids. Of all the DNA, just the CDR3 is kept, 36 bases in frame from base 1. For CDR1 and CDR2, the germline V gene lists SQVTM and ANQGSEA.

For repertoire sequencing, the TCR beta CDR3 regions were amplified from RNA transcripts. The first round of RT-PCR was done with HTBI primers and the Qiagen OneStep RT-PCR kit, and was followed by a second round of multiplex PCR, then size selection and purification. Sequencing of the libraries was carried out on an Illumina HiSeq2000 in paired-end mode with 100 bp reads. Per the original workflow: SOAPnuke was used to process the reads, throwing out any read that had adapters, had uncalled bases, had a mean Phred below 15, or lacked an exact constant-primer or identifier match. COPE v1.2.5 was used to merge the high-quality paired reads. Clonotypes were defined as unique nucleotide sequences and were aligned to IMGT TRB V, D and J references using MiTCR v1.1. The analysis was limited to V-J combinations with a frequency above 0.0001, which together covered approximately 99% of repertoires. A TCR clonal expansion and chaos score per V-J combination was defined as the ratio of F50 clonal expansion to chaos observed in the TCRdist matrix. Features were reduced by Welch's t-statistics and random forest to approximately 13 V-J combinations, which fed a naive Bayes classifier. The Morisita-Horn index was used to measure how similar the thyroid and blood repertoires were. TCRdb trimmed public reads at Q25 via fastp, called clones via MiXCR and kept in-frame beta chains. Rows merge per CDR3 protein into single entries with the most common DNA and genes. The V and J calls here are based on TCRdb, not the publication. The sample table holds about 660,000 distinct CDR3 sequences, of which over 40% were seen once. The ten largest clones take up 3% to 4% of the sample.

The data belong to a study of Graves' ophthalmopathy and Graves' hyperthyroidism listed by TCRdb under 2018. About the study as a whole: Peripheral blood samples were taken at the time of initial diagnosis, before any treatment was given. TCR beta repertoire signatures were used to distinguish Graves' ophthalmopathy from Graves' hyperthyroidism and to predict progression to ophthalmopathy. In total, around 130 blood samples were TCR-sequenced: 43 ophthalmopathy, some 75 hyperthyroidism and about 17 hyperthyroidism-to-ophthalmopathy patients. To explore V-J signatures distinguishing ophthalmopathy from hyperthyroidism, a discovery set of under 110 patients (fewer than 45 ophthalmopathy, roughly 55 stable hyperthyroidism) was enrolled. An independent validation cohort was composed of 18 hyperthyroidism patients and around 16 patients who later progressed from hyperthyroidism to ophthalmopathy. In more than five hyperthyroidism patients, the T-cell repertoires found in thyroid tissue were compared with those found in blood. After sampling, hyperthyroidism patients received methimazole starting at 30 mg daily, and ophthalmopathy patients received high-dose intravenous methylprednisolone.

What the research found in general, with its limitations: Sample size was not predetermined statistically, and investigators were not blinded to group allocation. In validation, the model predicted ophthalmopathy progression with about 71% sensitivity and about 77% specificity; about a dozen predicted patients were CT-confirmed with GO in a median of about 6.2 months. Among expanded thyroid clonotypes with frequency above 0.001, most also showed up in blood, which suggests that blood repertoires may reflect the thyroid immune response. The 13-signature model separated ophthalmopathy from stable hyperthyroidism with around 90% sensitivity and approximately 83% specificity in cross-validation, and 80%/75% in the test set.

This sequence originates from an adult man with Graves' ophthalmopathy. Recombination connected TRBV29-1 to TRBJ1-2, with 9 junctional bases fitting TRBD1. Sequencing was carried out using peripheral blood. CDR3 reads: CSGGQGLYGYTF. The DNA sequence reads TGCAGCGGCGGACAGGGGCTATATGGCTACACCTTC.